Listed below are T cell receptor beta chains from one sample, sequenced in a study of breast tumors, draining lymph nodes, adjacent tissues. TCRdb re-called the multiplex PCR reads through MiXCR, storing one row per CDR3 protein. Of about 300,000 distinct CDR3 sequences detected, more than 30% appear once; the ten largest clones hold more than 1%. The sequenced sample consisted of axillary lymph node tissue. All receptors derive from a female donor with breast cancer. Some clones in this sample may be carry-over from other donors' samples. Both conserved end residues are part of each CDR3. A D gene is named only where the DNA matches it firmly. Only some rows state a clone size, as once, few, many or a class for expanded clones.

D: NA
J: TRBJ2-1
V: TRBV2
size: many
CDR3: CASGLMAGRSYNEQFF
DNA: TGTGCCAGCGGCTTAATGGCAGGGCGCTCCTACAATGAGCAGTTCTTC

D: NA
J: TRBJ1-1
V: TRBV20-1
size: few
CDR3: CSALPGVANTEAFF
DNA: TGCAGTGCGCTACCGGGGGTGGCGAACACTGAAGCTTTCTTT

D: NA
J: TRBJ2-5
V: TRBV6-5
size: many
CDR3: CASSYSPGEGETQYF
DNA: TGTGCCAGCAGTTACTCGCCAGGGGAGGGAGAGACCCAGTACTTC

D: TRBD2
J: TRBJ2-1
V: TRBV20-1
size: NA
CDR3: CSAFPNGREGNEQFF
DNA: TGCAGTGCTTTCCCAAACGGTCGGGAGGGCAATGAGCAGTTCTTC

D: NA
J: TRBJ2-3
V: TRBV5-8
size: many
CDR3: CASSHLDRSSSSTDTQYF
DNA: TGTGCCAGCAGCCACCTCGACAGGAGCTCGTCGAGCACAGATACGCAGTATTTT

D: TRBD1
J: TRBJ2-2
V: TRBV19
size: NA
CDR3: CASRARTGTGGAGEQFF
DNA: TGTGCCAGTAGGGCTCGAACAGGGACAGGGGGCGCGGGCGAGCAGTTTTTT

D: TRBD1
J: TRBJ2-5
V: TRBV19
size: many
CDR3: CASGQGRQETQYF
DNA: TGTGCCAGCGGACAGGGTCGGCAAGAGACCCAGTACTTC

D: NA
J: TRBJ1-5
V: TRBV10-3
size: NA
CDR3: CAPWRDEQINQPQHF
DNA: TGTGCCCCTTGGAGAGACGAGCAAATCAATCAGCCCCAGCATTTT

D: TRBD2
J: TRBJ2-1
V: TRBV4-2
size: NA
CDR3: CASSSILAGGVEQFF
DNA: TGTGCCAGCAGCTCTATACTAGCGGGAGGGGTTGAGCAGTTCTTC

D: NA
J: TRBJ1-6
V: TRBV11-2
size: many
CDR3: CASSLVGSNSPLHF
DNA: TGTGCCAGCAGCTTAGTTGGCAGTAATTCACCCCTCCACTTT

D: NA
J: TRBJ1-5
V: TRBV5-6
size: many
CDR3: CASSVQGGSNQPQHF
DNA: TGTGCCAGCAGCGTACAGGGTGGGAGCAATCAGCCCCAGCATTTT

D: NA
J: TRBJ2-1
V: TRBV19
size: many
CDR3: CASRDRARNNEQFF
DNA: TGTGCCAGTAGAGACCGGGCTCGCAACAATGAGCAGTTCTTC

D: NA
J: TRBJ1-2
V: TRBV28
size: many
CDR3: CASSAGDGTNYGYTF
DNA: TGTGCCAGCAGTGCAGGGGACGGTACTAACTATGGCTACACCTTC

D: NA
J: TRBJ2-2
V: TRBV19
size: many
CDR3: CASSRGPNTGELFF
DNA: TGTGCCAGTAGTCGGGGACCGAACACCGGGGAGCTGTTTTTT

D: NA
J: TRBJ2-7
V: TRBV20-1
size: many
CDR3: CSARDNYEQYF
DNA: TGCAGTGCCAGGGACAACTACGAGCAGTACTTC

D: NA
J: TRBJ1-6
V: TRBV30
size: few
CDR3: CAWSLYGGRVGSPLHF
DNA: TGTGCCTGGAGTCTCTATGGGGGACGGGTGGGTTCACCCCTCCACTTT

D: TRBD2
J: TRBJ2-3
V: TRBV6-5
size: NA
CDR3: CASSYGSSGALTQYF
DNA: TGTGCCAGCAGTTACGGATCTAGCGGAGCCCTTACGCAGTATTTT

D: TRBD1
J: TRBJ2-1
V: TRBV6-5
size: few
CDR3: CASSHSTGHPYNEQFF
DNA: TGTGCCAGCAGTCACTCGACAGGGCACCCCTACAATGAGCAGTTCTTC

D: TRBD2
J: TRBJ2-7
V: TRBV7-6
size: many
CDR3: CASSFSPGTSGYEQYF
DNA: TGTGCCAGCAGCTTTAGTCCCGGGACTAGCGGCTACGAGCAGTACTTC

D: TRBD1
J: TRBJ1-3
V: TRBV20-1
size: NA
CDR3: CSARDGQGLRNTIYF
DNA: TGCAGTGCTAGGGATGGACAGGGTTTGAGGAACACCATATATTTT

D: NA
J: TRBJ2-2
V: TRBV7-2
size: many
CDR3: CASSLAAGYTGELFF
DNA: TGTGCCAGCAGCTTAGCGGCGGGTTACACCGGGGAGCTGTTTTTT

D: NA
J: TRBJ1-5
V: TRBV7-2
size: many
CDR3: CASSWGSFSDQPQHF
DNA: TGTGCCAGCAGTTGGGGGAGTTTTTCCGATCAGCCCCAGCATTTT

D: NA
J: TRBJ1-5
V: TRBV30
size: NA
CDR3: CAWSDRGLYNQPQHF
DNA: TGTGCCTGGAGTGACCGAGGGTTATACAATCAGCCCCAGCATTTT

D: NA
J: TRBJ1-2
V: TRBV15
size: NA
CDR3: CATSIYLCSVTGGNYGYTF
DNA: NA

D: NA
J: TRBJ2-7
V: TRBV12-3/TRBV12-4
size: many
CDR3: CASSSRRSSYEQYF
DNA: TGTGCCAGCAGCTCCAGGCGGAGTTCCTACGAGCAGTACTTC

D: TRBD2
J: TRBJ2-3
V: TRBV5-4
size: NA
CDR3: CASSLVRTSGRNEQYF
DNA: TGTGCCAGCAGCTTGGTGCGGACTAGCGGGAGGAATGAGCAGTATTTT

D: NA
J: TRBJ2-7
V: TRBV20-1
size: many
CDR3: CSARGVVAGEQYF
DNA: TGCAGTGCTAGAGGCGTCGTCGCAGGGGAGCAGTACTTC

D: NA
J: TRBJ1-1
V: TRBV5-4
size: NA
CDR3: CASSLTQGRTEAFF
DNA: TGTGCCAGCAGCTTGACACAGGGTCGCACTGAAGCTTTCTTT

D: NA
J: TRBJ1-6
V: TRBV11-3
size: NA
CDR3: CASSLYGQYHSPLHF
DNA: TGTGCCAGCAGCTTATACGGACAGTACCATTCACCCCTCCACTTT

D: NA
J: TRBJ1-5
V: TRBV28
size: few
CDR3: CASRDGRNQPQHF
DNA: TGTGCCAGCCGGGACGGAAGGAATCAGCCCCAGCATTTT

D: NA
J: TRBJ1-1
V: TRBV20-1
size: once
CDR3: CSAGGTGGGMDPEAFF
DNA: TGCAGTGCGGGGGGGACTGGGGGCGGGATGGACCCTGAAGCTTTCTTT

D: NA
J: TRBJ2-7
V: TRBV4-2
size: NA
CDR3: CASRQDLSSYEQYF
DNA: TGTGCCAGCAGGCAAGATCTAAGCTCCTACGAGCAGTACTTC

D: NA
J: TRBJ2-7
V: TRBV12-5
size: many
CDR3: CASGFWGSDYEQYF
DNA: TGTGCTAGTGGTTTCTGGGGGAGTGACTACGAGCAGTACTTC

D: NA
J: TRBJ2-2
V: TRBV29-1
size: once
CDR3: CSRWWDTGELFF
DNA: TGCAGCCGATGGTGGGACACCGGGGAGCTGTTTTTT

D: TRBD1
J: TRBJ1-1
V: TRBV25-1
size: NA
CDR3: CASREWTGHTEAFF
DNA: TGTGCCAGCCGCGAATGGACAGGCCACACTGAAGCTTTCTTT

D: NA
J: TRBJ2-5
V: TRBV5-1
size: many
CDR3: CASSLVAGPQETQYF
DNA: TGCGCCAGCAGCTTGGTGGCAGGGCCTCAAGAGACCCAGTACTTC

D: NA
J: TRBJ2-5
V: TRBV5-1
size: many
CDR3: CASSLAGSEETQYF
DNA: TGCGCCAGCAGCTTGGCGGGATCGGAAGAGACCCAGTACTTC

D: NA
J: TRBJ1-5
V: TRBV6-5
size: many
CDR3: CASSYSRHQPQHF
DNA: TGTGCCAGCAGTTACTCCCGGCATCAGCCCCAGCATTTT

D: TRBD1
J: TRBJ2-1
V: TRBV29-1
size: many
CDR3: CSVVWTGYNEQFF
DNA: TGCAGCGTTGTCTGGACAGGGTACAATGAGCAGTTCTTC

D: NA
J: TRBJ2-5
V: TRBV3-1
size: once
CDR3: CASSQGGQETQYF
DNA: TGTGCCAGCAGCCAAGGCGGACAAGAGACCCAGTACTTC

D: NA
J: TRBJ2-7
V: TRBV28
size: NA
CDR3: CASSLTSGEYEQYF
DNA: TGTGCCAGCAGTTTAACGAGCGGAGAGTACGAGCAGTACTTC

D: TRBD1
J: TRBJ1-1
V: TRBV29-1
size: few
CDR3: CSGNNRGRAFF
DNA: TGCAGCGGAAATAACAGGGGCAGAGCTTTCTTT

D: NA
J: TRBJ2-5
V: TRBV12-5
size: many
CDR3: CASGLVEETQYF
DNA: TGTGCTAGTGGTTTGGTAGAAGAGACCCAGTACTTC

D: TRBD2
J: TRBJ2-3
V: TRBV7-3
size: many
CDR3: CASSLSGRAGPYTDTQYF
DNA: TGTGCCAGCAGCTTAAGCGGGAGGGCCGGACCCTACACAGATACGCAGTATTTT

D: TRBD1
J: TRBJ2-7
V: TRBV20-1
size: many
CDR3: CSAEGATYEQYF
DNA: TGCAGTGCAGAGGGGGCCACCTACGAGCAGTACTTC